The entry that follows covers one TCR beta chain sequence. Either two negative PCRs, clearance, or symptom resolution qualified Cohort 3 donors as recovered. Authors' processing steps: Cell counts per sample came from amplifying reference gene primers. Some clones are missing from TCRdb's copy, which holds only in-frame ones; the method was immunoSEQ multiplex PCR. V, J and clone size are taken as reported in that table, and D and trimming were inferred from the DNA itself. The data contain hundreds of thousands of clones, about nine tenths of them seen just once; the ten biggest clones take up about 9.5%. This sample stems from a study of blood T cell repertoires in COVID-19. The overall study: Sites in the United States, Italy and Spain provided acute and convalescent COVID-19 samples.

The specimen was PBMCs or T cells enriched from blood (not recorded which). This clonotype was sampled from a woman aged 40 to 50 who had recovered from COVID-19.

The CDR3 is CASSPRTGTASAYEQYF. The CDR3 nucleotides read TGTGCCAGCAGTCCCCGGACAGGCACCGCTTCCGCCTACGAGCAGTACTTC. This rearrangement joins TRBV27 to TRBJ2-7, with 7 bases fitting TRBD1. The V gene's germline CDR1 is MNHEY and CDR2 SMNVEV (reference sequence). The CDR3 totals 17 residues. V trimming: 5 bases; J trimming: 2 bases; junction bases outside the gene matches: 15.